This TCR beta chain was recorded in a study of cytomegalovirus exposure and HLA in healthy donors (dated 2017 in TCRdb). About the study as a whole: A later analysis indicated that the 120 validation repertoires were generated on the platform also employed for the approximately 690 repertoires of the first cohort. The study aimed to test whether signatures of past pathogen exposure could be identified by cataloging public T cell receptors. A separate validation cohort of more than 100 different subjects was used in addition to the approximately 700-subject first cohort. The study combined high-throughput TCR immunosequencing, statistical association of individual TCRs with disease status, and machine learning to predict cytomegalovirus infection status. Summary of the overall study and its limitations: The classifier was reported to diagnose cytomegalovirus status with high specificity and sensitivity in both the original cohort and the validation cohort. All 120 repertoires were used to score co-occurrence in the validation cohort in a later analysis, because that analysis had no HLA typing for the cohort. The authors suggested that the approach could potentially be generalized to other disease states and immunological phenotypes. A later analysis found that TCRs clustered in the first cohort also tended to co-occur in the roughly 120 validation repertoires, with 94% of cluster scores above 0. In vitro tests confirmed that a few of the cytomegalovirus-associated TCR beta chains recognize cytomegalovirus antigens. Across donors, most TCR sequences were observed very rarely, whereas some public TCRs were present in many individuals. In the study, around 150 TCR beta chains were listed as associated with cytomegalovirus.

Receptor libraries were prepared by the immunoSEQ multiplex PCR assay. The published analysis was carried out like this. To diagnose cytomegalovirus status from the catalog of TCR beta chain sequences, a statistical classification framework was built. As stored in TCRdb, this immuneACCESS dataset retains in-frame rearrangements with V and J assigned. A fraction of the clones does not appear; measured against another copy, unresolved V genes explain less than half of the discrepancy, and the remainder lacks a known reason. The V and J calls and clone size are taken from that table; D and trimming were inferred from the DNA. The sample contains approximately 200,000 clones, approximately 80% of them found a single time. The top ten constitute around 7% of the sample. Comments on this clone: This clone's antigen is unknown. No qualities accompany the bases; no much larger clone lies one base away.

The CDR3 covers 16 residues, taking in both the cysteine and the phenylalanine. Only the CDR3 region is kept as DNA, spanning 48 bases read in frame from base 1. Via the germline V gene (reference sequence), CDR1 is LNHDA and CDR2 SQIVND. Ends trimmed: V by 5 bases, J by 5 bases; bases unmatched to a gene: 8. The donors belonged to the validation cohort of about 120 subjects, which was separate from the 666-subject first cohort. Source material: PBMCs. The origin of this receptor is a man aged 18-30 years in good health and CMV-seropositive. The chain employs TRBV19 and TRBJ2-4, and TRBD2 aligns with 11 junction nucleotides. The nucleotide sequence reads TGTGCCAGTAGTCGCCTAGCGGGAGGAGGTGAAAACATTCAGTACTTC. Its protein product is CASSRLAGGGENIQYF.